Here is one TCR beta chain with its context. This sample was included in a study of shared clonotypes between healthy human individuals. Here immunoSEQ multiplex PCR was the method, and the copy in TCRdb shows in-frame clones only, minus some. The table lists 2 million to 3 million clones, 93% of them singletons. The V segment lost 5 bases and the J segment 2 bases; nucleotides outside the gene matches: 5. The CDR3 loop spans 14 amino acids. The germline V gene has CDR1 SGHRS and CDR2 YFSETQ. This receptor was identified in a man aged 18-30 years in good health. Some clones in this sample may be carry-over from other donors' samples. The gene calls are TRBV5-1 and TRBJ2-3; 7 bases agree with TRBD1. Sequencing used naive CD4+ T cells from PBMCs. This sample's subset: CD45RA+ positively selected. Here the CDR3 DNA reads TGCGCCAGCAGTGGGCAGGGGGACACAGATACGCAGTATTTT. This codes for CASSGQGDTDTQYF.